The present T cell receptor (beta chain) was sequenced within a study of shared clonotypes between healthy human individuals. Several immunoSEQ 96-well plates shared each subset's DNA, each plate a replicate. The protocol was immunoSEQ multiplex PCR, while the TCRdb copy is restricted to in-frame clones and leaves out a portion. In the table there are about 450,000 clones, less than 80% of which are singletons. The length of the CDR3 is 15 residues. CDR1 KGHSH and CDR2 LQKENI come from the germline V gene. With 1 base clipped from V and 0 bases from J, the junction kept 1 base outside the gene matches. In unsorted samples, genomic DNA was obtained using 85 million to 90 million PBMCs. Concerning this clone: Its antigen is as yet unknown.

General study findings and limits: It was anticipated that sequencing depth would influence how many clonotypes donors shared.

This rearrangement joins TRBV18 to TRBJ2-3; 7 bases line up with TRBD1. This receptor was identified in a woman in her 40s in good health. Some clones in this sample may be carry-over from other donors' samples. The sequencing sample was made of PBMCs. CDR3 in amino acids: CASSPRDRSTDTQYF. CDR3 nucleotide sequence: TGTGCCAGCTCACCACGGGACAGAAGCACAGATACGCAGTATTTT. Supplemented by reference TRBV18 and TRBJ2-3, the full variable domain reads NAGVMQNPRHLVRRRGQEARLRCSPMKGHSHVYWYRQLPEEGLKFMVYLQKENIIDESGMPKERFSAEFPKEGPSILRIQQVVRGDSAAYFCASSPRDRSTDTQYFGPGTRLTVL.